The T cell receptor beta chain described here comes from a study of T cell responses to AZD1222 COVID-19 vaccine. The method was immunoSEQ multiplex PCR; TCRdb's version includes in-frame clones alone and lacks a portion of them. Of about 120,000 clones in the sample, less than 95% were seen once. CDR3 size: 13 residues. The ends were cut back, 6 bases at V and 1 base at J, with 9 bases in the middle. This sequence joins TRBV12-3 or TRBV12-4 and TRBJ1-1; TRBD1 might be the D (5 bases). The sequence was collected from an adult in good health. Sample: peripheral blood, taken on day 0 of MenACWY control vaccination. The CDR3 reads CASSRDWNTEAFF. The CDR3 DNA follows: TGTGCCAGCAGCCGGGACTGGAACACTGAAGCTTTCTTT.